Listed below are T cell receptor beta chains from one sample, sequenced in a study of Tregs in tolerant kidney transplant recipients. Some clones are missing from TCRdb's copy, which holds only in-frame ones; the method was immunoSEQ multiplex PCR. The table has about 66,000 clones, roughly 90% seen once; the top ten hold 9.5% to 13%. This sample comprised CD8+ T cells from blood, obtained before the transplant. These receptors were obtained from a human donor who received a combined kidney and bone marrow transplant. Each CDR3 is given with its conserved first and last residue. D genes are given only for firm matches. For some rows the clone size is stated as once, few or many, or as a class when expanded; others skip it.

>NA|NA|TRBJ1-5|TRBV6-1
TGTGCCAGCAGTGCTTTTCAGCCCCAGCATTTT
CASSAFQPQHF
>NA|once|TRBJ2-3|TRBV14
TGTGCCAGCAGCCAACTAGACACAGATACGCAGTATTTT
CASSQLDTDTQYF
>NA|NA|TRBJ1-2|TRBV4-3
TGCGCCAGCAGCCAAACAGGGTTTGGAGAGCATGGCTACACCTTC
CASSQTGFGEHGYTF
>NA|NA|TRBJ2-7|TRBV4-2
TGTGCCAGCAGCCTTACCCGGGACTACGAGCAGTACTTC
CASSLTRDYEQYF
>NA|NA|TRBJ2-2|TRBV6-4
TGTGCCAGCAGTGCATCAGGGGAAACCGGGGAGCTGTTTTTT
CASSASGETGELFF
>NA|NA|TRBJ2-5|TRBV7-9
TGTGCCAGCAGCCTGGGACAAGCGGAGACCCAGTACTTC
CASSLGQAETQYF
>NA|NA|TRBJ2-7|TRBV4-1
TGCGCCAGCAGCCAACCGGGACTGGGAAGCCACGAGCAGTACTTC
CASSQPGLGSHEQYF
>TRBD1|NA|TRBJ1-2|TRBV6-5
TGTGCCAGCAGTAGACAGGGCCACTATGGCTACACCTTC
CASSRQGHYGYTF
>NA|NA|TRBJ1-1|TRBV30
TGTGCCTGGATTCGTAGTAGTACAGCCATGAACACTGAAGCTTTCTTT
CAWIRSSTAMNTEAFF
>TRBD2|NA|TRBJ2-1|TRBV4-1
TGCGCCAGCAGCCTTAGCGGGAGTAGCACCTACAATGAGCAGTTCTTC
CASSLSGSSTYNEQFF
>NA|NA|TRBJ2-1|TRBV6-5
TGTGCCAGCAGCCTCCCCCATGAGCAGTTCTTC
CASSLPHEQFF
>NA|NA|TRBJ1-5|TRBV19
TGTGCCAGTAGTTCGTGGGGGGGAACCAATCAGCCCCAGCATTTT
CASSSWGGTNQPQHF
>NA|NA|TRBJ1-1|TRBV4-2
TGTGCCAGCAGCCCGGGGAAGGGCCTTGGGACTGAAGCTTTCTTT
CASSPGKGLGTEAFF
>NA|few|TRBJ1-2|TRBV5-6
TGTGCCAGCAGCTTGGCCACCGGGACAACCATAAATTATGGCTACACCTTC
CASSLATGTTINYGYTF
>NA|NA|TRBJ2-1|TRBV6-1
TGTGCCAGCAGTGAACTAGGGGATGAGCAGTTCTTC
CASSELGDEQFF
>TRBD2|NA|TRBJ2-1|TRBV9
TGTGCCAGCAGCGTAAGGTCGGGGACTAGCGACAATGAGCAGTTCTTC
CASSVRSGTSDNEQFF
>NA|NA|TRBJ1-5|TRBV6-1
TGTGCCAGCAGTGTGGAGGCGGCGGGGTCCATGGGGCCCCAGCATTTT
CASSVEAAGSMGPQHF
>NA|NA|TRBJ1-1|TRBV23-1
TGCGCCAGCAGTCAATCCTCGGAGGGAACCGTGGACACTGAAGCTTTCTTT
CASSQSSEGTVDTEAFF
>NA|NA|TRBJ1-5|TRBV5-1
TGCGCCAGCAGCTTGGATGTCGGTGCTCAGCCCCAGCATTTT
CASSLDVGAQPQHF
>NA|NA|TRBJ2-5|TRBV27
TGTGCCAGCAGTTTTATCCAAGAGACCCAGTACTTC
CASSFIQETQYF
>NA|once|TRBJ2-5|TRBV5-6
TGTGCCAGCAGCTTGTATCCACCCGGGGGGACCCAGTACTTC
CASSLYPPGGTQYF
>NA|once|TRBJ1-3|TRBV4-3
TGCGCCAGCAGCCAAATACTGGGGGCTGACACCATATATTTT
CASSQILGADTIYF
>NA|NA|TRBJ2-5|TRBV5-6
TGTGCCAGCAGCTTGGCCGGGACTCGAGAGACCCAGTACTTC
CASSLAGTRETQYF
>NA|NA|TRBJ2-2|TRBV19
TGTGCCAGTAGTACAGGGGCGCGAGGGACCGGGGAGCTGTTTTTT
CASSTGARGTGELFF
>NA|NA|TRBJ2-4|TRBV19
TGTGCCAGTAGTCTAGGCGGCAAAAACATTCAGTACTTC
CASSLGGKNIQYF
>NA|NA|TRBJ2-3|TRBV13
TGTGCCAGCAGCTCCGCCGATAGCGGTCTTGACACAGATACGCAGTATTTT
CASSSADSGLDTDTQYF